The 13 T cell receptor beta chains reported below all come from one sample, sequenced in a study of cytomegalovirus exposure and HLA in healthy donors. PCR used 60 Vbeta primers and 13 Jbeta primers. Data came from immunoSEQ multiplex PCR; TCRdb stores just in-frame clones and leaves some out. The sample comprises around 200,000 clones, 65% to 85% of which are singletons, and about 1.5% rests with the top ten. Sequencing input: PBMCs. The source of these receptors is a man over 45 in good health and CMV-seronegative.

This chain uses TRBV20-1 with TRBJ1-2, with unresolved D. Trimming removed 5 bases at V and 6 bases at J, with 10 bases between. Germline lookup yields CDR1 DFQATT and CDR2 SNEGSKA (reference sequence). The CDR3 covers 11 residues. CDR3 protein: CSARVVDGYTF. For the CDR3, the DNA is TGCAGTGCTCGGGTTGTCGATGGCTACACCTTC.

This chain uses TRBV27 with TRBJ2-7; 10 nucleotides align to TRBD2. This CDR3 spans 17 amino acids. Germline V gives CDR1 MNHEY, CDR2 SMNVEV (reference sequence). Trimming at V came to 5 bases and at J to 0 bases, leaving 10 bases not matched to a gene. In DNA, the CDR3 is TGTGCCAGCAGTCCCCGACTAGCGGGCTATATCTCCTACGAGCAGTACTTC. Protein sequence: CASSPRLAGYISYEQYF.

J is TRBJ2-7 and V is TRBV29-1; perhaps TRBD2 as D (6 bases). The CDR3 contains 13 residues. Trimming took 4 bases from V and 6 from J, leaving 16 bases between them. CDR1 and CDR2 (germline): SQVTM, ANQGSEA. In DNA form, the CDR3 reads TGCAGCGTTGTCCCCAGGAGGGCCCCCGAGCAGTACTTC. Translating gives CSVVPRRAPEQYF.

On this clone itself: Mismatch with germline at one junction end may stem from a read error. This chain links TRBV27 with TRBJ2-5; D may be TRBD2 (6 bases). With the DNA end fitting TRBJ2-7 better, the J assignment may be wrong. CDR1 MNHEY and CDR2 SMNVEV come from the germline V gene (reference sequence). CDR3 length equals 15 residues. The CDR3 sequence is CASSLLGGSHYEQYF. The CDR3 DNA is TGTGCCAGTAGTTTATTGGGAGGCTCTCACTACGAGCAGTACTTC.

The chain links TRBV18 to TRBJ1-1; D uncertain. The CDR3 has 14 residues. Germline CDR1 and CDR2: KGHSH and LQKENI. V was trimmed by 4 bases and J by 0 bases, leaving 9 bases between them. The chain's CDR3 is CASSRTDMNTEAFF. As DNA, the CDR3 is TGTGCCAGCTCACGCACAGATATGAACACTGAAGCTTTCTTT.

The chain couples TRBV29-1 to TRBJ2-3; D gene unclear. V was clipped by 4 bases and J by 5 bases, with 13 bases between them. CDR1 is SQVTM and CDR2 is ANQGSEA in the germline V gene. The CDR3 has 13 residues. The CDR3 DNA is TGCAGCGTTGGAGGTGGGTTCGAAGATACGCAGTATTTT. It encodes CSVGGGFEDTQYF.

The rearrangement links TRBV27 to TRBJ1-2, with D perhaps matching TRBD1 (5 bases). V dropped 2 bases and J dropped 2 bases, with 15 bases sitting between them. The CDR3 runs 16 residues. Germline V gives CDR1 MNHEY, CDR2 SMNVEV (reference sequence). The CDR3 is CASSLGRVGGNYGYTF. The CDR3, as DNA: TGTGCCAGCAGTTTAGGGCGGGTCGGGGGGAACTATGGCTACACCTTC.

The gene calls are TRBV5-4 and TRBJ2-2; 9 bases fit TRBD1. Looked up from germline, CDR1 is SGHNT and CDR2 is YYREEE (reference sequence). The CDR3 contains 16 residues. Trimming took 0 bases from V and 6 from J; bases not matched to a gene: 6. The CDR3 nucleotides are TGTGCCAGCAGCTTGGAAGGACAGGGGTGGGCCGGGGAGCTGTTTTTT. It codes for CASSLEGQGWAGELFF.

V gene TRBV1 combines with J gene TRBJ2-7; TRBD1 reflects the table's D call only, with no check against the DNA. TRBV1 is given as a pseudogene. The CDR3 spans 15 residues. CDR3 residues: CTSSPKRTGGSQGYF. The CDR3 nucleotides read TGCACCAGCAGCCCAAAGCGGACAGGGGGGTCACAGGGGTACTTC.

CDR3 DNA sequence: TGTGCCAGCAGCTCCGGGACTAGCGGATACAATGAGCAGTTCTTC. This sequence encodes CASSSGTSGYNEQFF. The chain couples TRBV7-3 to TRBJ2-1, with 11 nucleotides matching TRBD2. Per the germline V gene, CDR1 is SGHTA and CDR2 is FQGTGA. V gave up 4 bases and J gave up 4 bases; unmatched junction bases: 3. The CDR3 spans 15 residues.

This clone has just one count. V usage is TRBV9 and J usage is TRBJ2-7; 7 bases agree with TRBD1. V lost 3 bases to trimming and J lost 2 bases; unmatched junction nucleotides: 2. This CDR3 comprises 13 residues. Per germline, CDR1 SGDLS and CDR2 YYNGEE. CDR3 in amino acids: CASSDGQAYEQYF. As DNA, the CDR3 is TGTGCCAGCAGCGATGGACAGGCCTACGAGCAGTACTTC.

On this clone itself: The sample contains more than one DNA sequence encoding this CDR3. This chain connects TRBV6-1 to TRBJ1-1, with 7 bases lining up with TRBD1. The CDR3 runs 15 residues. Trimming took 3 bases from V and 8 from J; bases not matched to a gene: 12. Germline CDR1 MNHNS, CDR2 SASEGT. The CDR3 loop is CASSEGPGTAQEAFF. The CDR3 coding sequence is TGTGCCAGCAGTGAGGGCCCGGGGACAGCACAAGAAGCTTTCTTT.

This rearrangement joins TRBV27 to TRBJ2-5; 7 bases are shared with TRBD2. With the DNA end fitting TRBJ2-7 better, the J assignment may be wrong. Per germline, CDR1 MNHEY and CDR2 SMNVEV (reference sequence). CDR3 size: 14 residues. The chain's CDR3 is CATREDRLIYEQYF. CDR3 DNA sequence: TGTGCCACCCGGGAGGACCGTCTGATTTACGAGCAGTACTTC.